These T cell receptor beta chains were read from a single sample in a study of blood T cells in healthy people across ages. MiXCR, applied by TCRdb to the 5' RACE reads, yields one record per CDR3 protein. The repertoire holds around 750,000 distinct CDR3 sequences, about 53% seen once, with roughly two fifths in the top ten. The sample consisted of blood. These TCRs come from a man aged 80 or over in good health. Each CDR3 is given with its conserved first and last residue. A D gene is named only where the DNA matches it firmly. Only some rows state a clone size, as once, few, many or a class for expanded clones.

CASSQGRDHSYNEQFF,TGTGCCAGCAGCCAAGGCCGGGATCACTCCTACAATGAGCAGTTCTTC,TRBV3-1,TRBJ2-1,NA,NA
CASSEYGGRAIKDGEQYF,TGTGCCAGCAGTGAATACGGCGGGAGGGCAATTAAGGACGGAGAGCAGTACTTC,TRBV6-1,TRBJ2-7,TRBD2,NA
CAISERLAGDNEQFF,TGTGCCATCAGTGAGCGCCTAGCGGGAGACAATGAGCAGTTCTTC,TRBV10-3,TRBJ2-1,TRBD2,NA
CASSLDPGPGEQYF,TGCGCCAGCAGCTTGGATCCGGGGCCGGGAGAGCAGTACTTC,TRBV5-1,TRBJ2-5,NA,few
CASSYSTDSPLHF,TGTGCCAGCAGTTACTCGACAGATTCACCCCTCCACTTT,TRBV6-5,TRBJ1-6,NA,NA
CASSSASETQYF,TGTGCCAGCAGTTCCGCTTCAGAGACCCAGTACTTC,TRBV12-3/TRBV12-4,TRBJ2-5,NA,NA
CASSVASGTNNEQYF,TGTGCCAGCAGCGTAGCTTCCGGAACTAACAATGAGCAGTACTTC,TRBV9,TRBJ2-5,NA,NA
CASTLSVASGYTF,TGTGCCAGCACCCTGAGCGTGGCGAGTGGCTACACCTTC,TRBV28,TRBJ1-2,NA,NA
CASSFPGLARNEQYF,TGTGCCAGCAGCTTCCCGGGACTAGCGCGGAATGAGCAGTACTTC,TRBV3-1,TRBJ2-5,TRBD2,NA
CASSRRAGGPNDSYEQYF,TGTGCCAGCAGCCGGAGGGCAGGGGGCCCAAACGACTCCTACGAGCAGTACTTC,TRBV6-1,TRBJ2-7,TRBD1,NA
CASSQGGRGNTEAFF,TGTGCCAGCAGCCAAGGCGGCAGGGGGAACACTGAAGCTTTCTTT,TRBV4-2,TRBJ1-1,NA,NA
CTSSDSGQALRTQYF,TGTACCAGCAGTGACTCCGGACAGGCCCTTAGGACCCAGTACTTC,TRBV25-1,TRBJ2-5,TRBD1,NA
CASSTYAVTQYF,TGTGCCAGCAGCACCTACGCGGTGACCCAGTACTTC,TRBV11-2,TRBJ2-5,NA,NA
CASSQGTGTQRQYF,TGTGCCAGCAGCCAAGGGACCGGGACTCAAAGGCAGTACTTC,TRBV4-2,TRBJ2-7,NA,NA
CSARGQGAGTF,TGCAGTGCTCGAGGTCAGGGGGCTGGCACCTTC,TRBV20-1,TRBJ1-2,TRBD1,few
CASSLAGGQYDRYAYF,TGTGCCAGCAGCTTAGCGGGGGGACAGTACGACAGATACGCGTATTTT,TRBV7-6,TRBJ2-3,NA,NA
CATSDFRTTEQYF,TGTGCCACCAGTGATTTCAGGACTACCGAGCAGTACTTC,TRBV24-1,TRBJ2-7,NA,NA
CASSRAVVAKNIQYF,TGCGCCAGCAGCCGAGCTGTAGTCGCCAAAAACATTCAGTACTTC,TRBV4-1,TRBJ2-4,NA,NA
CASSQGYNEQFF,TGTGCCAGCTCCCAGGGCTACAATGAGCAGTTCTTC,TRBV27,TRBJ2-1,NA,few
CSARESAAAQYF,TGCAGTGCTAGAGAAAGCGCGGCCGCCCAGTACTTC,TRBV20-1,TRBJ2-4,NA,NA
CASSFEGSLAGRYTQYF,TGTGCCAGCAGCTTCGAGGGATCCCTAGCGGGAAGGTATACGCAGTATTTT,TRBV7-2,TRBJ2-3,TRBD2,NA
CASNTTGGIQETQYF,TGTGCCAGCAACACGACAGGGGGGATACAAGAGACCCAGTACTTC,TRBV7-9,TRBJ2-5,TRBD1,NA
CASTGSKNIQYF,TGTGCCAGTACGGGCAGCAAAAACATTCAGTACTTC,TRBV27,TRBJ2-4,NA,few
CASSPSGDRSQPQHF,TGTGCCAGCAGCCCATCGGGGGACAGGAGTCAGCCCCAGCATTTT,TRBV7-9,TRBJ1-5,TRBD1,NA
CASIPQTRTSGRYEQYF,TGTGCCAGCATACCCCAAACCAGGACTAGCGGGAGGTACGAGCAGTACTTC,TRBV2,TRBJ2-7,TRBD2,many
CASTTAGAKYYEQYF,TGTGCCAGCACCACCGCGGGAGCGAAATACTACGAGCAGTACTTC,TRBV7-9,TRBJ2-7,TRBD2,NA
CASSSTGMTGANVLTF,TGTGCCAGCAGCTCCACAGGGATGACCGGGGCCAACGTCCTGACTTTC,TRBV7-3,TRBJ2-6,NA,NA
CASSPPRGRAGTEQYF,TGTGCCAGCAGCCCCCCTCGAGGCAGGGCTGGCACCGAGCAGTACTTC,TRBV6-6,TRBJ2-7,NA,few
CASSFQREQYF,TGTGCCAGCAGCTTCCAGCGCGAGCAGTACTTC,TRBV7-2,TRBJ2-7,NA,few
CASRPPRPGGNTEAFF,TGTGCCAGCAGACCTCCCCGGCCAGGGGGCAATACTGAAGCTTTCTTT,TRBV6-1,TRBJ1-1,TRBD1,NA
CASSHSGRPYNEQFF,TGCGCCAGCAGCCACAGCGGGAGACCCTACAATGAGCAGTTCTTC,TRBV4-1,TRBJ2-1,TRBD2,few
CAISAEGGGVYEQYF,TGTGCCATCAGTGCGGAGGGAGGGGGGGTTTACGAGCAGTACTTC,TRBV10-3,TRBJ2-7,NA,few
CSAPGQGPEQYF,TGCAGTGCCCCGGGACAGGGCCCCGAGCAGTACTTC,TRBV20-1,TRBJ2-7,TRBD1,few
CAIPLLWGGPTYEQYF,TGTGCCATCCCGCTGCTTTGGGGGGGCCCTACCTACGAGCAGTACTTC,TRBV10-3,TRBJ2-7,NA,few
CSATSGTSPLDEQFF,TGCAGTGCTACCTCCGGGACTAGCCCTCTCGATGAGCAGTTCTTC,TRBV20-1,TRBJ2-1,TRBD2,once
CASSVRTGLYEQYF,TGTGCCAGCAGCGTAAGGACAGGGTTGTACGAGCAGTACTTC,TRBV13,TRBJ2-7,TRBD1,NA
CSVAPEASSYNEQFF,TGCAGCGTCGCCCCGGAAGCGTCCTCCTACAATGAGCAGTTCTTC,TRBV29-1,TRBJ2-1,NA,NA
CASSFGDGNYGYTF,TGTGCCAGCAGTTTCGGGGACGGCAACTATGGCTACACCTTC,TRBV28,TRBJ1-2,NA,once
CASSFDPGQGAISREKLFF,TGTGCCAGCAGTTTCGACCCGGGACAGGGGGCGATAAGTCGCGAAAAACTGTTTTTT,TRBV27,TRBJ1-4,TRBD1,NA
CASSLARRRYAYF,TGTGCCAGCAGCTTAGCCAGGCGCAGATACGCGTATTTT,TRBV7-2,TRBJ2-3,NA,few
CASMNSGANVLTF,TGTGCCAGTATGAACTCTGGGGCCAACGTTCTGACTTTC,TRBV19,TRBJ2-6,NA,NA
CASSPRQGTDTRYF,TGTGCCAGCAGCCCGAGACAGGGAACAGATACGCGGTATTTT,TRBV9,TRBJ2-3,TRBD1,NA
CSALPGGGVQPQHF,TGCAGTGCTTTACCGGGTGGAGGAGTGCAGCCCCAGCATTTT,TRBV20-1,TRBJ1-5,NA,NA
CASSPGDWAGYGYTF,TGTGCCAGTAGTCCAGGGGACTGGGCTGGCTATGGCTACACCTTC,TRBV19,TRBJ1-2,NA,NA